Reported below is one T cell receptor (beta chain). These data belong to a study of blood T cell repertoires in COVID-19. As for the study in general: Researchers got acute and convalescent COVID-19 samples from the United States, Italy and Spain. Sources were T cells, B-cell-depleted T cells, or PBMCs; the material itself was cDNA or gDNA.

Study processing details: Amplifying reference gene primers gave estimates of nucleated cell counts. Sequenced by immunoSEQ multiplex PCR; TCRdb stores in-frame clones only, minus some. That table furnishes V, J and clone size, whereas the DNA furnished D and trimming. This sample has roughly 100,000 clones, with roughly 86% found just once. The CDR3 loop spans 13 amino acids. V dropped 2 bases and J dropped 8 bases, with 10 bases sitting between them. The V gene's germline CDR1 is MDHEN and CDR2 SYDVKM. This clonotype was obtained from a human donor in a cohort sampled during active COVID-19. The rearrangement links TRBV28 to TRBJ2-1; unclear D gene. Material: peripheral blood. This chain's CDR3 is CASSLPPLDEQFF. The CDR3 bases are TGTGCCAGCAGTTTACCCCCCCTAGATGAGCAGTTCTTC.